The source of this TCR beta chain is a study of blood T cell repertoires in COVID-19. Study summary: From T cells, B-cell-depleted T cells, or PBMCs came the material, which was cDNA or gDNA.

V shed 0 bases, J shed 5 bases, and the junction held 3 bases outside the gene matches. The CDR3 consists of 14 residues. Germline CDR1 and CDR2: SGDLS and YYNGEE. Participants reported their clinical history, and cohort assignment relied on those reports. Symptom resolution, clearance, or two negative PCRs marked the recovered donors of Cohort 3. The authors' processing: Estimation of nucleated cell counts was performed using reference gene primer amplification. Assay used: immunoSEQ multiplex PCR; TCRdb lists only in-frame clones, some missing. V and J calls and clone size are copied from that table; D and trimming were computed from the DNA. The data hold about 140,000 clones, with 87% observed a single time.

The chain has TRBV9 and TRBJ1-1; 8 positions agree with TRBD1. Sequencing was carried out using PBMCs or T cells enriched from blood (not recorded which). The source is a man in his sixties who had recovered from COVID-19. The CDR3 is CASSVGGDRTEAFF. DNA for the CDR3: TGTGCCAGCAGCGTAGGAGGGGACAGGACTGAAGCTTTCTTT.